These 17 T cell receptor beta chains came from one sample sequenced in a study of blood T cell repertoires in COVID-19. Only in-frame clones appear in the TCRdb table, and some are missing; sequencing was by immunoSEQ multiplex PCR. This sample carries approximately 100,000 clones, about 88% of them seen once, and the ten largest clones take less than 6.5%. The specimen sequenced was peripheral blood. The receptors come from a human donor in a cohort sampled during active COVID-19.

The chain recombines TRBV6-2 or TRBV6-3 with TRBJ2-3; D possibly corresponds to TRBD2 (5 bases). With 0 bases removed from V and 5 bases from J, the gap between germline ends came to 12 bases. The CDR3 covers 15 residues. Germline V gene sequence: CDR1 MNHEY, CDR2 SVGEGT. CDR3 region: CASSYSGLAGDTQYF. The CDR3 coding sequence is TGTGCCAGCAGTTACTCTGGCCTAGCAGGAGATACGCAGTATTTT.

CDR3: CASSLGGGRGQPQHF. The DNA for the CDR3 is TGTGCCAGCAGTTTAGGAGGGGGCCGGGGTCAGCCCCAGCATTTT. V usage is TRBV28 and J usage is TRBJ1-5; 7 bases are shared with TRBD1. In germline, CDR1 is MDHEN, CDR2 SYDVKM. This CDR3 region has 15 residues. Germline trimming cut 2 bases from V and 6 bases from J; bases unmatched to any gene: 7. The whole variable domain, filled in from reference TRBV28 and TRBJ1-5, reads DVKVTQSSRYLVKRTGEKVFLECVQDMDHENMFWYRQDPGLGLRLIYFSYDVKMKEKGDIPEGYSVSREKKERFSLILESASTNQTSMYLCASSLGGGRGQPQHFGDGTRLSIL.

This sequence joins TRBV7-3 and TRBJ2-5; D is possibly TRBD2 (6 bases). In germline, CDR1 is SGHTA, CDR2 FQGTGA. This CDR3 contains 16 residues. V was pared by 1 base and J by 5 bases, with 17 bases between. CDR3 residues: CASSLRGGLTGETQYF. In DNA, the CDR3 is TGTGCCAGCAGCTTAAGGGGAGGCCTAACCGGGGAGACCCAGTACTTC.

The chain uses TRBV19 and TRBJ1-3; D not certain. CDR3 length equals 15 residues. Germline lookup yields CDR1 LNHDA and CDR2 SQIVND (reference sequence). V was clipped by 8 bases and J by 3 bases, with 17 bases between them. The CDR3 DNA is TGTGCCAGTGCGTTCGGAGAAATAGGTGGAAACACCATATATTTT. Its protein is CASAFGEIGGNTIYF.

This chain connects TRBV2 to TRBJ2-1; D is possibly TRBD2 (6 bases). CDR3 size: 12 residues. V gave up 6 bases and J gave up 5 bases, with 8 bases separating them. Germline assignment: CDR1 SNHLY and CDR2 FYNNEI. The DNA for the CDR3 is TGTGCCAGCAGGAAGCGGGACAATGAGCAGTTCTTC. Translation gives CASRKRDNEQFF.

The chain links TRBV7-9 to TRBJ1-4; 7 bases are a match to TRBD1. With 6 bases clipped from V and 8 bases from J, the junction kept 12 bases outside the gene matches. The CDR3 extends over 15 amino acids. Germline V CDR1 and CDR2: SEHNR, FQNEAQ (reference sequence). The CDR3: CASSQRRQGGEKLFF. The CDR3 region has the DNA TGTGCCAGCAGTCAACGTAGACAGGGCGGGGAAAAACTGTTTTTT.

This sequence joins TRBV2 and TRBJ2-3; tentative D call: TRBD1 (5 bases). CDR3 length: 14 amino acids. V was trimmed by 3 bases and J by 1 base, leaving 8 bases between them. Germline CDR1 SNHLY, CDR2 FYNNEI. This CDR3 is CASSDQGGTDTQYF. CDR3 coding DNA: TGTGCCAGCAGTGACCAGGGCGGCACAGATACGCAGTATTTT. The complete variable domain, with remaining parts taken from reference TRBV2 and TRBJ2-3, reads EPEVTQTPSHQVTQMGQEVILRCVPISNHLYFYWYRQILGQKVEFLVSFYNNEISEKSEIFDDQFSVERPDGSNFTLKIRSTKLEDSAMYFCASSDQGGTDTQYFGPGTRLTVL.

This clone was seen at least ten times. For the CDR3, the DNA is TGCAGCGTGAAGACTAGCGGGAGATACGAGCAGTACTTC. Its translation: CSVKTSGRYEQYF. The chain is built from TRBV29-1 and TRBJ2-7; TRBD2 matches 12 bases. CDR3 length equals 13 residues. The J segment lost 4 bases and the V segment lost 6 bases, leaving 4 bases of the junction unmatched. CDR1 is SQVTM and CDR2 is ANQGSEA in the germline V gene.

The rearrangement uses TRBV9 and TRBJ1-6; TRBD1 matches at 7 bases. The V segment lost 1 base and the J segment 8 bases; nucleotides outside the gene matches: 9. Germline V gene sequence: CDR1 SGDLS, CDR2 YYNGEE. The CDR3 extends over 16 amino acids. Here the CDR3 DNA reads TGTGCCAGCAGCGTAAGCCGAGACAGGGTCCATTCACCCCTCCACTTT. As protein: CASSVSRDRVHSPLHF.

The V call is TRBV27, the J call TRBJ2-7; 12 nucleotides align to TRBD1. The CDR3 consists of 14 residues. The germline V gene encodes CDR1 MNHEY and CDR2 SMNVEV (reference sequence). V trimming: 6 bases; J trimming: 2 bases; junction bases outside the gene matches: 2. This chain's CDR3 is CASRGQGATYEQYF. CDR3 nucleotides: TGTGCCAGCAGGGGACAGGGGGCCACCTACGAGCAGTACTTC.

The rearrangement uses TRBV7-9 and TRBJ2-5; no reliable D call. Germline V gene lookup returns CDR1 SEHNR and CDR2 FQNEAQ (reference sequence). V was pared by 1 base and J by 4 bases, with 10 bases between. The CDR3 covers 14 residues. The CDR3 DNA sequence: TGTGCCAGCAGCTTAGTCGTCTCCTCAGAGACCCAGTACTTC. Protein product: CASSLVVSSETQYF. Using reference TRBV7-9 and TRBJ2-5 for the parts outside the CDR3, the full variable domain is DTGVSQNPRHKITKRGQNVTFRCDPISEHNRLYWYRQTLGQGPEFLTYFQNEAQLEKSRLLSDRFSAERPKGSFSTLEIQRTEQGDSAMYLCASSLVVSSETQYFGPGTRLLVL.

The rearrangement uses TRBV6-5 and TRBJ2-1; 7 nucleotides align to TRBD2. J was trimmed by 9 bases and V by 2 bases; bases with no gene match: 10. Looked up from germline, CDR1 is MNHEY and CDR2 is SVGAGI. The CDR3 is made up of 15 amino acids. The CDR3 coding sequence is TGTGCCAGCAGTTACGTGACGGGAGGTACTTTTGAGCAGTTCTTC. Translating gives CASSYVTGGTFEQFF.

The V gene is TRBV5-6, the J gene TRBJ2-5, with 7 bases identical to TRBD1. The CDR3 sequence is 13 residues long. Trimming removed 4 bases from V and 3 bases from J; junction bases left unmatched: 3. Germline assignment: CDR1 SGHDT and CDR2 YYEEEE. CDR3 in amino acids: CASSPGTEETQYF. Written as DNA, the CDR3 is TGTGCCAGCAGCCCCGGGACAGAAGAGACCCAGTACTTC. The whole variable domain, remainder taken from reference TRBV5-6 and TRBJ2-5, is DAGVTQSPTHLIKTRGQQVTLRCSPKSGHDTVSWYQQALGQGPQFIFQYYEEEERQRGNFPDRFSGHQFPNYSSELNVNALLLGDSALYLCASSPGTEETQYFGPGTRLLVL.

The gene calls are TRBV27 and TRBJ2-2; D is unclear. The CDR3 has 12 residues. Germline lookup yields CDR1 MNHEY and CDR2 SMNVEV (reference sequence). The V end was cut by 3 bases, the J end by 5 bases, with 4 bases between. The CDR3 nucleotides read TGTGCCAGCAGTTTCGGGACCGGGGAGCTGTTTTTT. This translates into CASSFGTGELFF.

The V and J genes are TRBV11-1 and TRBJ2-7, with TRBD2 matching 7 bases. Per the germline V gene, CDR1 is SGHAT and CDR2 is FQDESV (reference sequence). Trimming took 5 bases from V and 2 from J; bases not matched to a gene: 6. The CDR3 has 14 amino acids. CDR3 sequence: CASSTRSGTYEQYF. For the CDR3, the DNA is TGTGCCAGCAGCACCAGAAGCGGGACCTACGAGCAGTACTTC.

This chain connects TRBV6-2 or TRBV6-3 to TRBJ2-3, with 8 positions matching TRBD2. The length of the CDR3 is 15 residues. Unmatched junction bases numbered 6, after V lost 5 bases and J lost 2 bases. Per germline, CDR1 MNHEY and CDR2 SVGEGT. CDR3 nucleotide sequence: TGTGCCAGCAGTGCGAGCGGGGGCGACACAGATACGCAGTATTTT. Protein: CASSASGGDTDTQYF.

The V gene is TRBV29-1, the J gene TRBJ2-1; possible D gene TRBD1, 5 bases. V was cut by 6 bases and J by 4 bases, with 16 bases left in between. Germline V gene lookup returns CDR1 SQVTM and CDR2 ANQGSEA. This CDR3 spans 14 amino acids. Here the CDR3 reads CSVIGVGLYNEQFF. The CDR3, as DNA: TGCAGCGTGATAGGGGTGGGGCTTTACAATGAGCAGTTCTTC.